This T cell receptor (beta chain) originates from a study of Ad26.COV2.S vaccination and SARS-CoV-2 variants. Looking at the study overall: Administration of Ad26.COV2.S was intramuscular, either once or twice 56 days apart. Study-wide findings and caveats: Those who received vaccine or placebo ended up with similar non-spike TCR breadth. The breadth of spike-specific CD8+ and CD4+ T cell responses after vaccination was reportedly substantial.

Sequencing was performed with immunoSEQ multiplex PCR; in TCRdb, only in-frame clones are kept and a portion is missing. The sample lists about 410,000 clones, roughly nine tenths occurring once. Concerning this clone itself: Its antigen remains unknown.

Noted treatment: around 19 received Ad26.COV2.S at low or high dose, single or two shots; 5 received placebo; per-sample allocation not given. Sampling happened 63 days after the first vaccine or placebo injection. Donation came from an adult in Boston who was aged 18-55 years. This TCR derives from a person aged 18-65 years who received the Ad26.COV2.S COVID-19 vaccine or a placebo. The sequencing used peripheral blood, collected in a trial of Ad26.COV2.S vaccine versus placebo.

The CDR3 spells CSARWGNEQFF. In nucleotides, the CDR3 is TGCAGTGCTAGGTGGGGTAATGAGCAGTTCTTC. V and J are TRBV20-1 and TRBJ2-1, with D unresolved. From germline, CDR1 is DFQATT and CDR2 SNEGSKA (reference sequence). CDR3 length equals 11 residues. V shed 3 bases and J shed 7 bases, with 7 bases lying between them.